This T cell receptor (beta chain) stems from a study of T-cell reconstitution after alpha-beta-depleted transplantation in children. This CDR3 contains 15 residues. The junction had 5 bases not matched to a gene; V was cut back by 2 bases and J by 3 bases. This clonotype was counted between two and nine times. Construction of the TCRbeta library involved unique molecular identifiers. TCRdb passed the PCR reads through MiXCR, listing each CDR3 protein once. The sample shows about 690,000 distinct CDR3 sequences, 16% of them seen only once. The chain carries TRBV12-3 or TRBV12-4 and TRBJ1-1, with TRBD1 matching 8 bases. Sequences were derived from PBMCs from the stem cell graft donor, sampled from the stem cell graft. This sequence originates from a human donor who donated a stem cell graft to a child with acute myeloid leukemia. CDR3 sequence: CASSLRQGQYTEAFF. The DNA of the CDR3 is TGTGCCAGCAGTTTACGACAGGGGCAATACACTGAAGCTTTCTTT.